One and the same sample provided the 22 T cell receptor beta chains below, sequenced in a study of patients and donors after allogeneic stem cell transplantation. Using its own MiXCR run on the RT-PCR reads, TCRdb lists one record per CDR3 protein. The data hold about 24,000 distinct CDR3 sequences, with 40% to 45% observed a single time. Material: blood, either unsorted or a sorted T cell fraction (not recorded which). These receptors originate from a human donor who was either an allogeneic HSCT recipient or a stem cell or donor lymphocyte infusion donor (not recorded which). It is not recorded whose cells these are; they may come from a transplant donor.

This rearrangement joins TRBV9 to TRBJ1-1; D is perhaps TRBD1 (6 bases). V dropped 4 bases and J dropped 4 bases, with 11 bases sitting between them. This CDR3 has 13 amino acids. The germline gives CDR1 SGDLS, CDR2 YYNGEE. This CDR3 reads CASSLTGFTEAFF. The CDR3, as DNA: TGTGCCAGCAGCCTCACAGGGTTCACTGAAGCTTTCTTT.

The J gene is TRBJ1-2, the V gene TRBV4-1; D is unresolved. CDR3 length: 14 amino acids. Per the germline V gene, CDR1 is MGHRA and CDR2 is YSYEKL. Trimming stripped 2 bases from V and 0 bases from J, with 7 bases between. DNA of the CDR3: TGCGCCAGCAGCCAATACTCAGCTAACTATGGCTACACCTTC. Protein product: CASSQYSANYGYTF.

In DNA, the CDR3 is TGTGCCAGCAGTTACTCGATGTGGACAGCGGCTGAAGCTTTCTTT. It specifies CASSYSMWTAAEAFF. This chain joins TRBV6-5 and TRBJ1-1; D perhaps matches TRBD1 (6 bases). The CDR3 is 15 amino acids. Germline CDR1 MNHEY, CDR2 SVGAGI. Trimming took 0 bases from V and 6 from J, leaving 14 bases between them.

The chain employs TRBV6-6 and TRBJ1-1, with D tentatively TRBD1 (6 bases). The V end lost 2 bases, the J end lost 4 bases, and 11 bases lay between the germline ends. The germline V gene has CDR1 MNHNY and CDR2 SVGAGI (reference sequence). The CDR3 has 14 amino acids. The chain's CDR3 is CASSYAQGSTEAFF. For the CDR3, the DNA is TGTGCCAGCAGTTACGCCCAGGGGTCCACTGAAGCTTTCTTT.

The V call is TRBV4-2, the J call TRBJ2-7; a weak D match, TRBD2 (6 bases). CDR1 and CDR2 (germline): LGHNA, YNFKEQ. Trimming removed 0 bases from V and 4 bases from J, with 19 bases in between. The CDR3 extends over 17 amino acids. CDR3 in amino acids: CASSQDNTRDPPYEQYF. The CDR3 DNA reads as TGTGCCAGCAGCCAAGATAATACGCGGGACCCACCATACGAGCAGTACTTC.

The rearrangement joins TRBV18 to TRBJ2-7; 7 nucleotides align to TRBD2. The CDR3 spans 14 residues. Per the germline V gene, CDR1 is KGHSH and CDR2 is LQKENI. The V gene end was trimmed by 3 bases and the J gene end by 6 bases; junction bases not matched to a gene: 8. DNA for the CDR3: TGTGCCAGCTCACCGCGCGGGAGAGCTCCCGAGCAGTACTTC. Its protein is CASSPRGRAPEQYF.

The V call is TRBV27, the J call TRBJ1-4; 7 bases fit TRBD1. This CDR3 has 18 amino acids. Germline V lookup: CDR1 MNHEY, CDR2 SMNVEV (reference sequence). V trimming: 1 base; J trimming: 0 bases; junction bases outside the gene matches: 8. The CDR3 reads CASSLYDIGGATNEKLFF. DNA for the CDR3: TGTGCCAGCAGTTTATACGATATAGGGGGCGCAACTAATGAAAAACTGTTTTTT.

This rearrangement joins TRBV4-1 to TRBJ1-1; 9 bases map to TRBD1. This CDR3 is 16 amino acids long. With V trimmed by 2 bases and J by 4 bases, 8 bases remained unmatched. Germline CDR1 MGHRA, CDR2 YSYEKL. CDR3 residues: CASSQNRDRESTEAFF. CDR3 nucleotides: TGCGCCAGCAGCCAAAACCGGGACAGGGAGAGCACTGAAGCTTTCTTT.

This clonotype has more than one count but fewer than ten. The V call is TRBV4-2, the J call TRBJ2-2; no firm D call. Germline loops: CDR1 LGHNA, CDR2 YNFKEQ. The CDR3 contains 12 residues. The V and J ends lost 6 bases and 7 bases respectively, with 9 bases between them. The CDR3 sequence: CASSLARGELFF. In nucleotides, the CDR3 is TGTGCCAGCAGTCTCGCACGCGGGGAGCTGTTTTTT.

This clonotype has only a few counts. The genes are TRBV11-2 and TRBJ2-3, with D perhaps TRBD1 or TRBD2 (5 bases each). There are 11 residues in the CDR3. V lost 3 bases and J lost 8, with 6 bases in between. Germline assignment: CDR1 SGHAT and CDR2 FQNNGV. As DNA, the CDR3 is TGTGCCAGCAGCTTTGGGGGTACGCAGTATTTT. Protein: CASSFGGTQYF.

V gene TRBV6-5 combines with J gene TRBJ1-5; no clear D gene. Trimming stripped 2 bases from V and 5 bases from J, with 7 bases between. The CDR3 contains 13 residues. Germline loops: CDR1 MNHEY, CDR2 SVGAGI. The CDR3 sequence is CASSYGSYQPQHF. CDR3 in DNA: TGTGCCAGCAGTTACGGATCGTATCAGCCCCAGCATTTT.

In this sample, this clonotype turned up a few times. The chain has TRBV3-1 and TRBJ1-1; D uncertain. Looked up from germline, CDR1 is LGHDT and CDR2 is YNNKEL (reference sequence). The CDR3 has 14 amino acids. Deletions cut 1 base from V and 0 bases from J, with 6 bases between. The CDR3 reads CASSQVNMNTEAFF. The CDR3 nucleotides are TGTGCCAGCAGCCAAGTGAATATGAACACTGAAGCTTTCTTT.

This rearrangement joins TRBV12-3 or TRBV12-4 to TRBJ2-7; a weak D match, TRBD1 (6 bases). The CDR3 is 15 amino acids. With 7 bases removed from V and 4 bases from J, the gap between germline ends came to 20 bases. The CDR3 DNA reads as TGTGCCAGCACACTGACAGGCCCCACTCTTTACGAGCAGTACTTC. Amino acid sequence: CASTLTGPTLYEQYF.

This clonotype has just a few counts. The chain joins TRBV7-9 to TRBJ1-1, with D hard to call. Germline V gene lookup returns CDR1 SEHNR and CDR2 FQNEAQ (reference sequence). The CDR3 contains 15 residues. Trimming took 4 bases from V and 5 from J, leaving 17 bases between them. The CDR3 sequence: CASSSRVGFGTEAFF. The CDR3 nucleotides read TGTGCCAGCAGCTCGAGGGTTGGATTTGGGACTGAAGCTTTCTTT.

Concerning this clonotype itself: Its ends do not fully match the called genes, so a read error is possible. V and J are TRBV25-1 and TRBJ2-1; no definite D call. Germline CDR1 is MGHDK and CDR2 is SYGVNS. The CDR3 runs to 14 residues. The chain's CDR3 is CASSESTVYNEQFF. The CDR3 DNA is TGCGCCAGCAGTGAATCTACGGTTTACAATGAGCAGTTCTTC.

The rearrangement links TRBV29-1 to TRBJ2-5, with D perhaps TRBD2 (5 bases). The CDR3 runs to 12 residues. V lost 4 bases to trimming and J lost 4 bases, with 10 bases between them. In germline, CDR1 is SQVTM, CDR2 ANQGSEA. In DNA, the CDR3 is TGCAGCGTTGGAGGCGGGCGAGAGACCCAGTACTTC. Protein sequence: CSVGGGRETQYF.

This clonotype was recorded a few times. The rearrangement links TRBV19 to TRBJ2-3; weak D call: TRBD2 (5 bases). Deletions cut 4 bases from V and 3 bases from J, with 5 bases between. CDR1 and CDR2 from the germline V gene are LNHDA and SQIVND (reference sequence). The CDR3 totals 12 residues. CDR3 residues: CASSRETDTQYF. DNA of the CDR3: TGTGCCAGTAGTAGGGAGACAGATACGCAGTATTTT.

This chain connects TRBV5-1 to TRBJ2-1; D unresolved. The CDR3 spans 14 residues. From germline, CDR1 is SGHRS and CDR2 YFSETQ. The V and J ends lost 4 bases and 6 bases respectively, with 14 bases between them. In nucleotides, the CDR3 is TGCGCCAGCAGCACCCACACCCCTTCCAATGAGCAGTTCTTC. It specifies CASSTHTPSNEQFF.

The chain has TRBV5-1 and TRBJ1-6, with D tentatively TRBD1 (6 bases). The V end was cut by 4 bases, the J end by 7 bases, with 15 bases between. The germline V gene has CDR1 SGHRS and CDR2 YFSETQ. The CDR3 has 15 amino acids. CDR3 bases: TGCGCCAGCAGCCCAGATGGAGGGGGGAATTCACCCCTCCACTTT. Its protein product is CASSPDGGGNSPLHF. The complete variable domain, with remaining parts taken from reference TRBV5-1 and TRBJ1-6, reads KAGVTQTPRYLIKTRGQQVTLSCSPISGHRSVSWYQQTPGQGLQFLFEYFSETQRNKGNFPGRFSGRQFSNSRSEMNVSTLELGDSALYLCASSPDGGGNSPLHFGNGTRLTVT.

The chain has TRBV28 and TRBJ2-1, with a possible D match to TRBD2 (5 bases). The germline V gene has CDR1 MDHEN and CDR2 SYDVKM. Trimming took off 2 bases at V and 12 bases at J, with 14 bases between the two ends. The CDR3 contains 13 residues. The CDR3 DNA reads TGTGCCAGCAGTTTACCTCCTAGCCCTCGGCAGTTCTTC. Protein product: CASSLPPSPRQFF.

V usage is TRBV29-1 and J usage is TRBJ2-7; D might be TRBD2 (6 bases). In germline, CDR1 is SQVTM, CDR2 ANQGSEA. Trimming cost V 7 bases and J 3 bases, with 16 bases left between them. This CDR3 contains 13 residues. Here the CDR3 reads CSGVSGRSYEQYF. In nucleotides, the CDR3 is TGCAGCGGCGTCTCAGGGAGGAGCTACGAGCAGTACTTC.

This clonotype has only a few counts. V and J are TRBV20-1 and TRBJ1-1, with 10 bases fitting TRBD1. Germline assignment: CDR1 DFQATT and CDR2 SNEGSKA (reference sequence). V lost 6 bases, J lost 3 bases, and 4 bases stayed unmatched. The CDR3 consists of 13 residues. CDR3 in amino acids: CSATDRGDTEAFF. CDR3 nucleotides: TGCAGTGCCACGGACAGGGGGGACACTGAAGCTTTCTTT.